The present T cell receptor (beta chain) was sequenced within a study of vaccination and CD4 T cells after COVID-19. The CDR3 runs to 16 residues. V lost 0 bases to trimming and J lost 5 bases; unmatched junction nucleotides: 12. The germline V gene has CDR1 DFQATT and CDR2 SNEGSKA (reference sequence). TCRdb re-derived calls from the PCR reads in MiXCR, one entry per CDR3 protein. The sample lists 20,000 to 25,000 distinct CDR3 sequences, approximately 51% seen once, with around 1.1% in the top ten. As regards this clonotype: Its antigen is as yet unknown.

Findings and caveats of the study: Convalescent patients gained a median approximately 88% of their reactive clones only post-vaccination.

The clonotype comes from a human donor who had recovered from COVID-19. The sequencing here drew on CD4+ T cells from blood, taken before SARS-CoV-2 vaccination. This sequence joins TRBV20-1 and TRBJ2-5; 7 bases agree with TRBD1. CDR3: CSARDRGDRAWETQYF. In DNA, the CDR3 is TGCAGTGCTAGAGATCGGGGAGACAGGGCTTGGGAGACCCAGTACTTC.